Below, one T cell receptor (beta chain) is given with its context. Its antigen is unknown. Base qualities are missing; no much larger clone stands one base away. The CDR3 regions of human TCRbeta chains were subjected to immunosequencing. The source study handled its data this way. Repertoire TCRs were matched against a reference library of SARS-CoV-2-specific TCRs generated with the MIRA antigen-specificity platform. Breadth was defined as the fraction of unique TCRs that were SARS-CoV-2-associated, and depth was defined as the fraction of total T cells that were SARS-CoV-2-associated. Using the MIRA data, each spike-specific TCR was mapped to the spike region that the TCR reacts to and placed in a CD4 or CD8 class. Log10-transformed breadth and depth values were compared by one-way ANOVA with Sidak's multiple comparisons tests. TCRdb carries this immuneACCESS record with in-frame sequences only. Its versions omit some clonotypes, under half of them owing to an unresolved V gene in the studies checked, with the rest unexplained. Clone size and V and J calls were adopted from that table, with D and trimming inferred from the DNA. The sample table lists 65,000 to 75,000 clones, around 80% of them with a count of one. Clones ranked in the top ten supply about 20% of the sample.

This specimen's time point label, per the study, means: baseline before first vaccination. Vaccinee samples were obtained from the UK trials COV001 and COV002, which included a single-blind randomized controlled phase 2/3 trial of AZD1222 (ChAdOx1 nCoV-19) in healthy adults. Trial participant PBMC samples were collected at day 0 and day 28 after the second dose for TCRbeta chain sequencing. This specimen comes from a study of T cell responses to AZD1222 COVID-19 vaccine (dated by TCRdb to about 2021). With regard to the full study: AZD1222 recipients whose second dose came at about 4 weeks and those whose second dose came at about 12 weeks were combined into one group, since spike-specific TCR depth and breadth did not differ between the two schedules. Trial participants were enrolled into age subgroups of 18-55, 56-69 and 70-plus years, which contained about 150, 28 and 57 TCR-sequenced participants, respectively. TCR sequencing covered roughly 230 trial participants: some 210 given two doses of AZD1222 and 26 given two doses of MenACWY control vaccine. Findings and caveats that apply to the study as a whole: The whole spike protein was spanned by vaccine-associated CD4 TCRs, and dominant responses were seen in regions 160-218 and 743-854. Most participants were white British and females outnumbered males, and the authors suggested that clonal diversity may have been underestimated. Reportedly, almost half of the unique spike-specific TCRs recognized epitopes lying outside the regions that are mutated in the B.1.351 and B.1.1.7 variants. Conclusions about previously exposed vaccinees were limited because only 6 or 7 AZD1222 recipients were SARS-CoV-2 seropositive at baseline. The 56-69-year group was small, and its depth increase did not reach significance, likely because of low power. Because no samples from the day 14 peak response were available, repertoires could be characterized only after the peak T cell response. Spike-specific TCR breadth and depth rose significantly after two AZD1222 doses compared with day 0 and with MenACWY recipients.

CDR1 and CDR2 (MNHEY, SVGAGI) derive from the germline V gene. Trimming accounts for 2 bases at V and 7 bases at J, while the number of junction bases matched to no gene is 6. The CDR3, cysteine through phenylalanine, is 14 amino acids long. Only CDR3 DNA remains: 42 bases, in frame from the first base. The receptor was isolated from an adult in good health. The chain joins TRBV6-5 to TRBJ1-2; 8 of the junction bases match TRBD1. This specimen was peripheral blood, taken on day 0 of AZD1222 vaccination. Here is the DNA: TGTGCCAGCAGTTACCGACAGGGGATAGGTGGCTACACCTTC. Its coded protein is CASSYRQGIGGYTF.